This TCR beta chain was found in a study of T cell repertoires in aging, cancer and after chemotherapy. Broader study findings: In healthy donors, age-related TCR diversity loss mainly reflected lost richness. Immunological memory after chemotherapy cannot be judged from the repertoire data. Age-matched healthy donors had significantly more diverse, less clonal blood TCR repertoires than untreated cancer patients.

Rearranged V-D-J TRB sequences were amplified with a mixed TRB-A/B primer pool. TCRdb reprocessed the multiplex PCR reads via MiXCR and lists one record per CDR3 protein. This sample has about 21,000 distinct CDR3 sequences, with roughly two fifths found just once. This clonotype occurred a few times. Its specificity is not known. Amplification of TCR beta used genomic DNA extracted from peripheral blood. Sequences were obtained from blood. The TCR sequence derives from a human donor with a solid tumor.

CDR3 DNA: TGTGCCAGCAGTTACGCCCTAGCGGGAGGTACAGATACGCAGTATTTT. Protein sequence: CASSYALAGGTDTQYF. The V and J genes are TRBV6-5 and TRBJ2-3, with 11 bases aligning to TRBD2. V gave up 2 bases and J gave up 3 bases; unmatched junction bases: 4. Per the germline V gene, CDR1 is MNHEY and CDR2 is SVGAGI. CDR3 length: 16 residues.